This T cell receptor beta chain was observed in a study of identical twins. The study's findings and limits: Out-of-frame alpha sequences that twins shared showed excess low generation probability. Conclusions relied on cross-sectional statistical analysis, not following the same donors.

Note on this clonotype: Its target is not known.

The V gene lost 2 bases and the J gene lost 4 bases, with 11 bases spanning the gap. The CDR3 spans 14 residues. Template switching created a universal primer site, and the cDNA included unique molecular identifiers. Using its own MiXCR run on the 5' RACE reads, TCRdb lists one record per CDR3 protein. The sample includes around 250,000 distinct CDR3 sequences, 6% to 7% seen only once; the top ten take roughly 15%. The same sample was also used in a study of T cells expressing NK-cell markers.

This TCR came from a woman between 18 and 30 years old in good health. The V call is TRBV12-3 or TRBV12-4, the J call TRBJ1-1; no firm D call. The sample was CD8+ T cells sorted from blood. The CDR3 bases are TGTGCCAGCAGTTTAAATTTGAAGGTCACTGAAGCTTTCTTT. This encodes CASSLNLKVTEAFF.